Listed below are T cell receptor beta chains from one sample, sequenced in a study of blood T cell repertoires in COVID-19. TCRdb's table, derived via immunoSEQ multiplex PCR, lists solely in-frame clones and lacks some. The sample has about 120,000 clones; about nine tenths are singletons. Sequenced sample: peripheral blood. The source is a woman in her seventies with acute or convalescent COVID-19. CDR3s leave out the opening cysteine and the closing phenylalanine or tryptophan. D genes are given only for firm matches.

d_gene: .; j_gene: TRBJ1-1; v_gene: TRBV11-2; CDR3aa: ASSSIKGDRPNTEAF
d_gene: .; j_gene: TRBJ1-4; v_gene: TRBV28; CDR3aa: ASSETAGGSEKLF
d_gene: TRBD2; j_gene: TRBJ2-3; v_gene: TRBV5-1; CDR3aa: ASSPLGKRGETSTDTQY
d_gene: TRBD1; j_gene: TRBJ1-2; v_gene: TRBV5-1; CDR3aa: ASRQEGAHT
d_gene: TRBD1; j_gene: TRBJ2-7; v_gene: TRBV7-3; CDR3aa: ASSLSGQGAYEQY
d_gene: TRBD1; j_gene: TRBJ2-3; v_gene: TRBV5-4; CDR3aa: AAGQGTDTQY
d_gene: .; j_gene: TRBJ2-1; v_gene: TRBV6-1; CDR3aa: ASSEVLNEQF
d_gene: TRBD1; j_gene: TRBJ2-5; v_gene: TRBV2; CDR3aa: ASRGTVQETQY
d_gene: TRBD2; j_gene: TRBJ2-5; v_gene: TRBV7-3; CDR3aa: ASSFTSGAQETQY
d_gene: .; j_gene: TRBJ2-1; v_gene: TRBV28; CDR3aa: ASSLSGHGIF
d_gene: .; j_gene: TRBJ2-3; v_gene: TRBV2; CDR3aa: ASSEDRSARTSTDTQY
d_gene: .; j_gene: TRBJ1-2; v_gene: TRBV28; CDR3aa: ASSFIGEGGYT
d_gene: TRBD1; j_gene: TRBJ2-1; v_gene: TRBV18; CDR3aa: ASSPSSGTGFSNEQF
d_gene: .; j_gene: TRBJ1-1; v_gene: TRBV6-5; CDR3aa: ASTPLGSQLSEAF
d_gene: .; j_gene: TRBJ1-2; v_gene: TRBV24-1; CDR3aa: AIGGESNYGYT
d_gene: TRBD1; j_gene: TRBJ1-1; v_gene: TRBV7-9; CDR3aa: ASSLGQGLGTEAF
d_gene: .; j_gene: TRBJ2-3; v_gene: TRBV7-3; CDR3aa: ASSLYTDTQY
d_gene: .; j_gene: TRBJ1-5; v_gene: TRBV9; CDR3aa: ASSPDSKNQPQH
d_gene: .; j_gene: TRBJ2-5; v_gene: TRBV12-3/TRBV12-4; CDR3aa: ASSLERETQY
d_gene: .; j_gene: TRBJ2-7; v_gene: TRBV5-1; CDR3aa: ASSRGDFSYEQY
d_gene: TRBD2; j_gene: TRBJ2-1; v_gene: TRBV9; CDR3aa: ASSPRGGRDSYNEQF
d_gene: .; j_gene: TRBJ1-5; v_gene: TRBV28; CDR3aa: ASSSLYSSSRTVRGIQPQH
d_gene: .; j_gene: TRBJ1-3; v_gene: TRBV10-3; CDR3aa: AISGGRGTGHSGNTIY
d_gene: .; j_gene: TRBJ2-7; v_gene: TRBV7-2; CDR3aa: ASSLRLASVYEQY
d_gene: .; j_gene: TRBJ2-3; v_gene: TRBV6-6; CDR3aa: ASSSRGVSEDTQY
d_gene: .; j_gene: TRBJ2-1; v_gene: TRBV24-1; CDR3aa: ATGDSYNEQF
d_gene: .; j_gene: TRBJ1-3; v_gene: TRBV28; CDR3aa: ASSFRAGNTIY
d_gene: .; j_gene: TRBJ1-2; v_gene: TRBV5-1; CDR3aa: ASSLGGGAHYGYT
d_gene: .; j_gene: TRBJ2-3; v_gene: TRBV5-6; CDR3aa: ASSLSGTDTQY
d_gene: TRBD1; j_gene: TRBJ2-7; v_gene: TRBV7-9; CDR3aa: ASSLSGQSYEQY
d_gene: TRBD1; j_gene: TRBJ2-7; v_gene: TRBV11-1; CDR3aa: ASTPGTGDEQY
d_gene: .; j_gene: TRBJ2-1; v_gene: TRBV11-1; CDR3aa: ASSLGRRRPVNEQF
d_gene: TRBD1; j_gene: TRBJ1-5; v_gene: TRBV6-5; CDR3aa: ASRTQGAEQPQH
d_gene: .; j_gene: TRBJ2-7; v_gene: TRBV4-1; CDR3aa: ASSQVGTGSSYEQY
d_gene: TRBD1; j_gene: TRBJ1-1; v_gene: TRBV6-5; CDR3aa: ASRKQGVLIGAF
d_gene: .; j_gene: TRBJ2-5; v_gene: TRBV5-1; CDR3aa: ASSATVSKETQY
d_gene: .; j_gene: TRBJ1-1; v_gene: TRBV5-1; CDR3aa: ASSKASGQKNTEAF
d_gene: .; j_gene: TRBJ1-6; v_gene: TRBV18; CDR3aa: ASSPSRGITSPLH
d_gene: .; j_gene: TRBJ1-6; v_gene: TRBV30; CDR3aa: AWDRGWALH
d_gene: TRBD1; j_gene: TRBJ1-5; v_gene: TRBV19; CDR3aa: ASNTPGQANQPQH
d_gene: .; j_gene: TRBJ1-1; v_gene: TRBV19; CDR3aa: ASSIVGPTGTEAF
d_gene: .; j_gene: TRBJ2-7; v_gene: TRBV19; CDR3aa: ASREQASSYEQY
d_gene: .; j_gene: TRBJ1-5; v_gene: TRBV5-6; CDR3aa: ASSTLSHSNQPQH
d_gene: .; j_gene: TRBJ1-1; v_gene: TRBV28; CDR3aa: ASTLGGLGTEAF
d_gene: TRBD2; j_gene: TRBJ2-5; v_gene: TRBV23-1; CDR3aa: ASSPRPGGLAGGTQETQY
d_gene: TRBD2; j_gene: TRBJ2-7; v_gene: TRBV7-2; CDR3aa: ASPGGLSSYEQY
d_gene: .; j_gene: TRBJ2-3; v_gene: TRBV10-2; CDR3aa: ASNPKGTDTQY
d_gene: .; j_gene: TRBJ1-1; v_gene: TRBV28; CDR3aa: ASSSGGVNTEAF
d_gene: .; j_gene: TRBJ1-2; v_gene: TRBV9; CDR3aa: ASSVDRLPNYGYT
d_gene: TRBD1; j_gene: TRBJ1-6; v_gene: TRBV28; CDR3aa: ASSSGQGDSPLH
d_gene: .; j_gene: TRBJ1-1; v_gene: TRBV30; CDR3aa: AWMVWGGNTEAF
d_gene: .; j_gene: TRBJ1-5; v_gene: TRBV19; CDR3aa: ASSISGLPQH